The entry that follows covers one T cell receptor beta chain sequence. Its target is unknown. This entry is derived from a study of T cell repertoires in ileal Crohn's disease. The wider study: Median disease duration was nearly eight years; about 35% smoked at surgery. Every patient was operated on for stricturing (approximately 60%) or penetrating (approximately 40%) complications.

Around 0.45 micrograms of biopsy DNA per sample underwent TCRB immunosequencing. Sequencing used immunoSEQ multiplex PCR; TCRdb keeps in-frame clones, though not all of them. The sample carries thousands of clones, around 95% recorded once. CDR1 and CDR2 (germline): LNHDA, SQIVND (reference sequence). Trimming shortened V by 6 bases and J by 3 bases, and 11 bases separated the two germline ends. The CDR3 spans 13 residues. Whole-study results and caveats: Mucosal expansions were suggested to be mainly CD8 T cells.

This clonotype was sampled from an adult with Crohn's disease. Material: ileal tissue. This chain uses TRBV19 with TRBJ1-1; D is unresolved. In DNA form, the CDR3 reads TGTGCCAGTAGGCGGAAACGGGACACTGAAGCTTTCTTT. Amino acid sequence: CASRRKRDTEAFF.